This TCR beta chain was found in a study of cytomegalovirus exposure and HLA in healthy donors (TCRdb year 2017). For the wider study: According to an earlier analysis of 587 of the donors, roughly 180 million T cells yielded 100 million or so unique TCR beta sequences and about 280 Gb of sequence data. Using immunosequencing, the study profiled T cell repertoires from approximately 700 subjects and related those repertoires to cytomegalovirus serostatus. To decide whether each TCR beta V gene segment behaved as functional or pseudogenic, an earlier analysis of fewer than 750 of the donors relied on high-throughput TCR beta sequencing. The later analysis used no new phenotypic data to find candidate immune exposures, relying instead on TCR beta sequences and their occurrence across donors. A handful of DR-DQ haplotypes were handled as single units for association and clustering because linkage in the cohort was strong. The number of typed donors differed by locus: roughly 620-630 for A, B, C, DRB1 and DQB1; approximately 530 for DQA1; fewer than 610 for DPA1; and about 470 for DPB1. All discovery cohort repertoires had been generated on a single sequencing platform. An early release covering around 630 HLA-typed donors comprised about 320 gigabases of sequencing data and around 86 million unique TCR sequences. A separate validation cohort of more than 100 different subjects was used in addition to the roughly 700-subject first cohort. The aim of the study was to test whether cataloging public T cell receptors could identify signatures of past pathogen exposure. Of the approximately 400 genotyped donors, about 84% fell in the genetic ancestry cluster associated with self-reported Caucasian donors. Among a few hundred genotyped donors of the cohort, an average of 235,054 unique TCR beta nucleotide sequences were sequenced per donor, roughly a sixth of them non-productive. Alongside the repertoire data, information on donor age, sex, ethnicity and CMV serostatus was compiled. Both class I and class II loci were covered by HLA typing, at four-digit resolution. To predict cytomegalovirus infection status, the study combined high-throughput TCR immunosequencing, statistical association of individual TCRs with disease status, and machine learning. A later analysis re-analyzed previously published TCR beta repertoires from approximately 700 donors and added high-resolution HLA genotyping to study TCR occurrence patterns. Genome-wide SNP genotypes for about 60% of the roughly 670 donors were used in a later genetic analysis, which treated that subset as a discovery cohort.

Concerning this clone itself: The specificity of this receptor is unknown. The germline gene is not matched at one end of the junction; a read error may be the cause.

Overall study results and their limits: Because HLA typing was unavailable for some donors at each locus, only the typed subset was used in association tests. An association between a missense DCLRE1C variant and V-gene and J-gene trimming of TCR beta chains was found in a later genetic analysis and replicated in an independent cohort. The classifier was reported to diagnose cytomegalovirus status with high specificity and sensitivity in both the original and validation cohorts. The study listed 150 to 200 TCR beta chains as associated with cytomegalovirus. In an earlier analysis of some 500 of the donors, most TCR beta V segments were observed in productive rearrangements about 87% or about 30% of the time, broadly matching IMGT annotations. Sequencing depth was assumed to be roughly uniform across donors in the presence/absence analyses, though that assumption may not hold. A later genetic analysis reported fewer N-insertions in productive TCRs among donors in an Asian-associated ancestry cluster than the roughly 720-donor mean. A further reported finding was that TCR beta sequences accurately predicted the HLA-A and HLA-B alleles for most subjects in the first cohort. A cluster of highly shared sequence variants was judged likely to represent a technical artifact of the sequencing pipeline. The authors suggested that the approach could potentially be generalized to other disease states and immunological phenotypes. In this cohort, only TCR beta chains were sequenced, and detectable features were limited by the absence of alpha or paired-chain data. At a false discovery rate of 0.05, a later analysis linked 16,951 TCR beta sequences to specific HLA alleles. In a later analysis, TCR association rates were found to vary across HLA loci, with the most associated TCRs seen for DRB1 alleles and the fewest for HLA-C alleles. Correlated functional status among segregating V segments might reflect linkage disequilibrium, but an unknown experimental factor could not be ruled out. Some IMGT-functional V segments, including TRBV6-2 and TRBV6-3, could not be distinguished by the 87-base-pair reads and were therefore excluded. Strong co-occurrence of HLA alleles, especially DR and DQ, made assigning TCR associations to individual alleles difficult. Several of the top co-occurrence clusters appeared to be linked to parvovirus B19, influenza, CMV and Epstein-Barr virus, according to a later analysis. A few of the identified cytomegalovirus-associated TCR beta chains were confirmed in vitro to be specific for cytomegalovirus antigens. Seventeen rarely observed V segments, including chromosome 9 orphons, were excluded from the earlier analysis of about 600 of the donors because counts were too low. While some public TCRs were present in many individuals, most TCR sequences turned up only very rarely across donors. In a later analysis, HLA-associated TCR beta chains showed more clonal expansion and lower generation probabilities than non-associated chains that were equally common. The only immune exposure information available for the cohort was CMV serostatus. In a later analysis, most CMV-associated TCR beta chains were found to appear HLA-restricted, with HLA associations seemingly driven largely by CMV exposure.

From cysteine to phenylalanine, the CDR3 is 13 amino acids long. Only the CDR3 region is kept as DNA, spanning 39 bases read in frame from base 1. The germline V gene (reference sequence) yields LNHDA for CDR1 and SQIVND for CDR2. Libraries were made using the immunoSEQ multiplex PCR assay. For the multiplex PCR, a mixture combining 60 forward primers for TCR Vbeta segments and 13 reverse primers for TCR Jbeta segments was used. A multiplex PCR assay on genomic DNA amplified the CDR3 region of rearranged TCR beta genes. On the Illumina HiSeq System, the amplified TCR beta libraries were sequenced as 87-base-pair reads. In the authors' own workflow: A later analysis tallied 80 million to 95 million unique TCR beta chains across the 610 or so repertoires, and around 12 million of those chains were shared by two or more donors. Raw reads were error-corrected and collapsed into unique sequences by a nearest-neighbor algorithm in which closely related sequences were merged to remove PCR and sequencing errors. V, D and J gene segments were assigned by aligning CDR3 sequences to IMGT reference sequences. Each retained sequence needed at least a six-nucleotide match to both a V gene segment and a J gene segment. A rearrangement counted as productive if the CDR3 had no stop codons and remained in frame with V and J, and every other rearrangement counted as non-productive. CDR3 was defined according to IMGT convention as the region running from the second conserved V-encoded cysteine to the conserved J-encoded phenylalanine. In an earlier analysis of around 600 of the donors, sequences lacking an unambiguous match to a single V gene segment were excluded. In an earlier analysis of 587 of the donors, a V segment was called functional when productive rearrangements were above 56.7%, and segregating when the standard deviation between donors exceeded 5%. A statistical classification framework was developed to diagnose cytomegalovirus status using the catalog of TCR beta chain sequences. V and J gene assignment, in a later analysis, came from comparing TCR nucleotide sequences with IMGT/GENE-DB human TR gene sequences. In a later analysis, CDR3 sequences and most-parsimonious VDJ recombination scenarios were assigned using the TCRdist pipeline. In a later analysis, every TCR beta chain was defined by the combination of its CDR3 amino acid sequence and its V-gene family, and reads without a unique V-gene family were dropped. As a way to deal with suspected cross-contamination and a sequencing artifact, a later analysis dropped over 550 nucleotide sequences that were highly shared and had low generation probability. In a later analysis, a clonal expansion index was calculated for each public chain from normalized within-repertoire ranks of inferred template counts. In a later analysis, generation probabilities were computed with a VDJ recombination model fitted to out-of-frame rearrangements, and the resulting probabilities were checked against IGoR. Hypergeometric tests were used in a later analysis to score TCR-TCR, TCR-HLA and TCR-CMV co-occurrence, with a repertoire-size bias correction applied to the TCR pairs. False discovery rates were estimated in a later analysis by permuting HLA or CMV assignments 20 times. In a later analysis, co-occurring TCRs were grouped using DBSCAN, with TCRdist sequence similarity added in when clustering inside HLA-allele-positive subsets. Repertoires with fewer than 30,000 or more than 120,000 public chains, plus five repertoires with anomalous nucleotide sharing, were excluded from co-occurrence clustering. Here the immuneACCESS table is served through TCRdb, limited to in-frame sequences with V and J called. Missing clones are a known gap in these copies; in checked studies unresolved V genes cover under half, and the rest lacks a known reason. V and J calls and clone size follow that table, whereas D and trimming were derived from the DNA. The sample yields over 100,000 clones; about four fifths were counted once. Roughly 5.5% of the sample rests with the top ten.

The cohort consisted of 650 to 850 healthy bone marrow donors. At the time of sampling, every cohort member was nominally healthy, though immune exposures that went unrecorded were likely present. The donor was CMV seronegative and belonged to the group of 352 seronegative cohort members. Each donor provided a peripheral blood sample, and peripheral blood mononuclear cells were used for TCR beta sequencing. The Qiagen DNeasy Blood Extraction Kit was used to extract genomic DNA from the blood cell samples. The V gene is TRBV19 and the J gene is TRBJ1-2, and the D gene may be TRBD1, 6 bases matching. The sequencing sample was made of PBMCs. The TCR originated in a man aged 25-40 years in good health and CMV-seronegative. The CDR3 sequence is CASSYSTGTKFAF. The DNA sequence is TGTGCCAGTAGTTACTCTACCGGGACAAAATTCGCCTTC.